This T cell receptor beta chain is from a study of patients and donors after allogeneic stem cell transplantation. This CDR3 spans 15 amino acids. The V gene end was trimmed by 4 bases and the J gene end by 2 bases; junction bases not matched to a gene: 3. The germline V gene encodes CDR1 SGHDT and CDR2 YYEEEE. This clonotype was recorded many times. TCRdb redid the calling of the RT-PCR reads with MiXCR, one entry per CDR3 protein. The sample includes around 70,000 distinct CDR3 sequences, 26% of them seen just once. Sequenced input: blood, either unsorted or a sorted T cell fraction (not recorded which). The chain joins TRBV5-6 to TRBJ1-5, with 10 bases lining up with TRBD1. This receptor was identified in a human donor who was either an allogeneic HSCT recipient or a stem cell or donor lymphocyte infusion donor (not recorded which). It is not recorded whose cells these are; they may come from a transplant donor. Here the CDR3 DNA reads TGTGCCAGCAGCACCGGGACAGGGGGCAATCAGCCCCAGCATTTT. This codes for CASSTGTGGNQPQHF.